Shown below are 14 T cell receptor beta chains from a single sample sequenced in a study of T cell clonotyping in hematopoietic cell transplantation. Sequencing used immunoSEQ multiplex PCR; TCRdb keeps in-frame clones, though not all of them. The sample consists of some 40,000 clones, roughly 96% of them appearing once. The specimen sequenced was peripheral blood mononuclear cells. The source of these receptors is a man aged 25-45 years in good health. Some clones in this sample may be carry-over from other donors' samples.

This clone was found a few times. The CDR3, as DNA: TGTGCCAGCAGTGGCGGAAATCAGCCCCAGCATTTT. It is translated as CASSGGNQPQHF. The chain couples TRBV6-1 to TRBJ1-5; D unresolved. V was clipped by 4 bases and J by 4 bases, with 5 bases between them. The CDR3 runs to 12 residues. The germline CDR1 and CDR2 sequences are MNHNS and SASEGT.

The chain uses TRBV11-3 and TRBJ2-5; D gene unclear. This CDR3 is built from 12 residues. Germline CDR1 and CDR2: SGHNT and YENEEA. V shed 5 bases and J shed 1 base, with 5 bases lying between them. The CDR3 DNA is TGTGCCAGCAGCCAGATCCAAGAGACCCAGTACTTC. It translates to CASSQIQETQYF.

This clone was observed once. V is TRBV2 and J is TRBJ2-1; D gene ambiguous. The CDR3 runs to 11 residues. Germline V gene lookup returns CDR1 SNHLY and CDR2 FYNNEI. Trimming removed 7 bases from V and 4 bases from J, with 5 bases in between. The CDR3, as DNA: TGTGCCAGCACTGGGTACAATGAGCAGTTCTTC. Residues: CASTGYNEQFF.

The count of this clone is one. The chain links TRBV10-3 to TRBJ2-2, with 10 positions matching TRBD2. The trim removed 6 bases at V and 5 bases at J, leaving 9 bases unmatched. CDR1 and CDR2 from the germline V gene are ENHRY and SYGVKD. The CDR3 is 16 amino acids. In DNA form, the CDR3 reads TGTGCCATCAGGAGCGGGGGGGCCGCTGGAACCGGGGAGCTGTTTTTT. As protein: CAIRSGGAAGTGELFF.

The rearrangement joins TRBV7-8 to TRBJ2-1, with D perhaps TRBD2 (6 bases). The V end was cut by 2 bases, the J end by 3 bases, with 11 bases between. Per germline, CDR1 SGHVS and CDR2 FQNEAQ. The CDR3 is 15 amino acids. CDR3 loop: CASSLTGTDYNEQFF. CDR3 nucleotide sequence: TGTGCCAGCAGCTTAACCGGGACTGACTACAATGAGCAGTTCTTC.

For the CDR3, the DNA is TGTGCCAGTAGTATAGTCAGGGACAGGGGTAGGCCCCAGCATTTT. It specifies CASSIVRDRGRPQHF. The chain links TRBV19 to TRBJ1-5; 10 nucleotides line up with TRBD1. The trim removed 1 base at V and 9 bases at J, leaving 6 bases unmatched. Germline V gene lookup returns CDR1 LNHDA and CDR2 SQIVND (reference sequence). The CDR3 covers 15 residues.

V and J are TRBV6-1 and TRBJ2-7, with TRBD2 as a possible D gene (6 bases). The CDR3 has 15 amino acids. Germline V gene sequence: CDR1 MNHNS, CDR2 SASEGT. V lost 1 base and J 1 base, leaving 11 bases between the germline ends. The CDR3 DNA reads as TGTGCCAGCAGTGAAGAAATCGGGGGATCCTACGAGCAGTACTTC. This translates into CASSEEIGGSYEQYF.

This clone has only one observation. The chain couples TRBV29-1 to TRBJ2-1; 11 positions agree with TRBD1. This CDR3 has 18 residues. The junction had 8 bases not matched to a gene; V was cut back by 1 base and J by 0 bases. Germline V CDR1 and CDR2: SQVTM, ANQGSEA. The CDR3 coding sequence is TGCAGCGTTGAAGGGGACAGGGGGGCCCTAAGCTCCTACAATGAGCAGTTCTTC. Translated, it gives CSVEGDRGALSSYNEQFF.

The chain joins TRBV7-6 to TRBJ1-1, with a possible D match to TRBD1 (6 bases). V was trimmed by 5 bases and J by 4 bases, leaving 11 bases between them. Germline V gene data show CDR1 as SGHVS and CDR2 as FNYEAQ. This CDR3 comprises 13 residues. The CDR3 loop reads CASSQGGSTEAFF. In nucleotides, the CDR3 is TGTGCCAGCAGCCAAGGGGGATCCACTGAAGCTTTCTTT.

The chain carries TRBV10-1 and TRBJ2-5; 7 bases match TRBD2. CDR1 is WNHNN, CDR2 SYGVQD, per germline (reference sequence). V trimming: 3 bases; J trimming: 5 bases; junction bases outside the gene matches: 6. This CDR3 spans 14 amino acids. The chain's CDR3 is CASSEGGEGETQYF. The CDR3 nucleotides read TGCGCCAGCAGTGAAGGCGGGGAGGGGGAGACCCAGTACTTC.

The genes are TRBV11-3 and TRBJ1-1; D perhaps matches TRBD1 (5 bases). This CDR3 region has 16 residues. Trimming took 3 bases from V and 4 from J, leaving 18 bases between them. CDR1 is SGHNT and CDR2 is YENEEA in the germline V gene. The CDR3 region has the DNA TGTGCCAGCAGCTTTTCCGGGACGGTCGGAGTCACTGAAGCTTTCTTT. Translation gives CASSFSGTVGVTEAFF.

The V and J genes are TRBV2 and TRBJ1-3, with 10 positions matching TRBD1. The CDR3 length is 17 residues. Germline CDR1 is SNHLY and CDR2 is FYNNEI. The junction had 9 bases not matched to a gene; V was cut back by 7 bases and J by 0 bases. The CDR3 region is CASMSMTGGFSGNTIYF. CDR3 nucleotide sequence: TGTGCCAGCATGTCGATGACAGGGGGCTTCTCTGGAAACACCATATATTTT.

The chain uses TRBV19 and TRBJ1-1; maybe TRBD1 (5 bases). Trimming left V 5 bases short and J 7 bases short, with 11 bases between. CDR3 length: 12 residues. Germline CDR1 reads LNHDA; CDR2 reads SQIVND (reference sequence). This CDR3 is CASSPRGLEAFF. CDR3 sequence (DNA): TGTGCCAGTAGTCCGCGGGGCCTTGAAGCTTTCTTT.

This chain connects TRBV9 to TRBJ2-3; the match to TRBD2 covers 12 bases. Germline assignment: CDR1 SGDLS and CDR2 YYNGEE. The ends lost 4 bases at V and 2 bases at J; junction bases unmatched: 14. CDR3 length: 19 residues. The DNA of the CDR3 is TGTGCCAGCAGCATGCGGACTAGCGGGACCCTAGGGGACACAGATACGCAGTATTTT. Protein sequence: CASSMRTSGTLGDTDTQYF. Variable domain in full (rest from reference TRBV9 and TRBJ2-3): DSGVTQTPKHLITATGQRVTLRCSPRSGDLSVYWYQQSLDQGLQFLIQYYNGEERAKGNILERFSAQQFPDLHSELNLSSLELGDSALYFCASSMRTSGTLGDTDTQYFGPGTRLTVL.